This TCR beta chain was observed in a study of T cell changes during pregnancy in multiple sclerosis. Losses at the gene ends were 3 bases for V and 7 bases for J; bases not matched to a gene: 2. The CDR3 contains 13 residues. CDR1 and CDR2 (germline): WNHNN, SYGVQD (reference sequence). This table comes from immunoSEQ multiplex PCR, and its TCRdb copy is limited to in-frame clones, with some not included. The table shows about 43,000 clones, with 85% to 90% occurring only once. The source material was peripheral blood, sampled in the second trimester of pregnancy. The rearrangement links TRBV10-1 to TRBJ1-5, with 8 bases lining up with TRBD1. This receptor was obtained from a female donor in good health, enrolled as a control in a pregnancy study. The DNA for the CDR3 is TGCGCCAGCAGTGACGGACAGGGCCAGCCCCAGCATTTT. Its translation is CASSDGQGQPQHF.